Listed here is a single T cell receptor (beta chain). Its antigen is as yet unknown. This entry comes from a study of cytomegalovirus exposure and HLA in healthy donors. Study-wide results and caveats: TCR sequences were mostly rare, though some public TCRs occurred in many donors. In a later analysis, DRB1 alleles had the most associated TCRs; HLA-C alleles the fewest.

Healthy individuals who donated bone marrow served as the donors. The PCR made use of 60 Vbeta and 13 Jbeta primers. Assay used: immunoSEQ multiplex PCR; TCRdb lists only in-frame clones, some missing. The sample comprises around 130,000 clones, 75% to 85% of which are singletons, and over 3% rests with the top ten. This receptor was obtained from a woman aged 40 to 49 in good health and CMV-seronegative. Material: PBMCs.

The CDR3 DNA is TGTGCCAGCAGCTTAGTTGGATCTCGGGTTCAGCCCCAGCATTTT. Translation: CASSLVGSRVQPQHF. The V gene is TRBV7-2, the J gene TRBJ1-5, with D hard to call. V was shortened by 1 base and J by 6 bases, with 13 bases between the two germline ends. Germline CDR1 and CDR2: SGHTA and FQGNSA. This CDR3 is built from 15 residues.